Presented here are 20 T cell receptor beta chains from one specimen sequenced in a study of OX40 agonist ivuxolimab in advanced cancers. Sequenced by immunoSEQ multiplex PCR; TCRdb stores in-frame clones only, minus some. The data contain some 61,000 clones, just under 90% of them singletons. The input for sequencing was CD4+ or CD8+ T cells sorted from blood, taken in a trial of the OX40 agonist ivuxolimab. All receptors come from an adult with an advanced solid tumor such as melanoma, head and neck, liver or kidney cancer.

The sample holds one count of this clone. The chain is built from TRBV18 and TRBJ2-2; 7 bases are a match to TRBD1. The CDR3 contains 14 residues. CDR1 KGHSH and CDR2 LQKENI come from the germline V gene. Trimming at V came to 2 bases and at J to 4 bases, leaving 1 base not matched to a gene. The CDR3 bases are TGTGCCAGCTCACCAGCAGGGGGCACCGGGGAGCTGTTTTTT. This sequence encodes CASSPAGGTGELFF. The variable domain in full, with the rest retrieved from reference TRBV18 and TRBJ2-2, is NAGVMQNPRHLVRRRGQEARLRCSPMKGHSHVYWYRQLPEEGLKFMVYLQKENIIDESGMPKERFSAEFPKEGPSILRIQQVVRGDSAAYFCASSPAGGTGELFFGEGSRLTVL.

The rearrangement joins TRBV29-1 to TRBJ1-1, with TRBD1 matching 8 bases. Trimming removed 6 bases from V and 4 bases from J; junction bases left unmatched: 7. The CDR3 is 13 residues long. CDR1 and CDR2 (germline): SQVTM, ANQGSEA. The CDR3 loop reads CSVAGQGGTEAFF. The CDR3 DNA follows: TGCAGCGTAGCAGGACAGGGAGGCACTGAAGCTTTCTTT.

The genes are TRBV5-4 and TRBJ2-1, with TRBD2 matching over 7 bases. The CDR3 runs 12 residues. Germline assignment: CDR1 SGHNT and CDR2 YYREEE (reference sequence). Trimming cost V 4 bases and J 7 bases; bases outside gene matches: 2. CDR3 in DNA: TGTGCCAGCAGCCTACTAGCGAATGAGCAGTTCTTC. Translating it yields CASSLLANEQFF.

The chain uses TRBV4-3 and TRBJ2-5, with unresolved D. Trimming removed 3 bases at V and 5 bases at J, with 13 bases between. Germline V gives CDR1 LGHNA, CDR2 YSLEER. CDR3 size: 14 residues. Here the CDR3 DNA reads TGCGCCAGCAGCCAGGCCCTCTGGGGTGAGACCCAGTACTTC. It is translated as CASSQALWGETQYF.

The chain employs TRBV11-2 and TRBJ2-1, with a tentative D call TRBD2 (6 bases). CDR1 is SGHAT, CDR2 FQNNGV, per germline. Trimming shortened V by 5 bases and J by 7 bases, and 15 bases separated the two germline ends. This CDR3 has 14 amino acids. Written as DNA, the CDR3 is TGTGCCAGCAGCCTGCTGGGCGGGACGAATGAGCAGTTCTTC. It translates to CASSLLGGTNEQFF.

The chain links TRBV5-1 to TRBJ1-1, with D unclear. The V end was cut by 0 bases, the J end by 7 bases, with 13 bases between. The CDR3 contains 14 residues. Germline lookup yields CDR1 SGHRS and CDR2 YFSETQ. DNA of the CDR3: TGCGCCAGCAGCTTGGCCGGAGGAGTGGTTGAAGCTTTCTTT. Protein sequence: CASSLAGGVVEAFF.

The CDR3, as DNA: TGTGCCAGCAGTTCAGCCTACGAGCAGTACTTC. Protein: CASSSAYEQYF. The gene calls are TRBV28 and TRBJ2-7; D call uncertain. Trimming stripped 4 bases from V and 2 bases from J, with 3 bases between. Per germline, CDR1 MDHEN and CDR2 SYDVKM. This CDR3 contains 11 residues.

The CDR3 DNA reads TGTGCCAGCTCGGGTGGGGCTCGCAATGAGCAGTTCTTC. Protein: CASSGGARNEQFF. The chain carries TRBV18 and TRBJ2-1, with TRBD1 as a possible D gene (5 bases). The CDR3 is 13 residues long. Germline V gives CDR1 KGHSH, CDR2 LQKENI. Trimming took 6 bases from V and 6 from J, leaving 12 bases between them.

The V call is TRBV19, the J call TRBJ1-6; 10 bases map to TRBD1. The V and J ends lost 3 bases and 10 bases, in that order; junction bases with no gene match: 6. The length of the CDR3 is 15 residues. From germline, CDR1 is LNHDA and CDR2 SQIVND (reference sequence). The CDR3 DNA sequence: TGTGCCAGTAGTATCCTGGGACAGGGGAGCTCACCCCTCCACTTT. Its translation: CASSILGQGSSPLHF.

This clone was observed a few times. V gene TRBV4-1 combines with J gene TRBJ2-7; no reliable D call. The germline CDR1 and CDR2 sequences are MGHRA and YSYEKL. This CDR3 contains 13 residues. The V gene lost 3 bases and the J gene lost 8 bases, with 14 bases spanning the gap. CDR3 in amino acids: CASSQIDGPKQYF. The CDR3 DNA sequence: TGCGCCAGCAGCCAGATCGACGGCCCCAAGCAGTACTTC.

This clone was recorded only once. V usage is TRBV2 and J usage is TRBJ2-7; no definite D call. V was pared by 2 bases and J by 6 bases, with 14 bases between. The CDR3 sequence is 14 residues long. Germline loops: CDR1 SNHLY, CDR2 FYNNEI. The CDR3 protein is CASSENGPFGEQYF. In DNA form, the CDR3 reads TGTGCCAGCAGTGAAAATGGCCCCTTTGGCGAGCAGTACTTC.

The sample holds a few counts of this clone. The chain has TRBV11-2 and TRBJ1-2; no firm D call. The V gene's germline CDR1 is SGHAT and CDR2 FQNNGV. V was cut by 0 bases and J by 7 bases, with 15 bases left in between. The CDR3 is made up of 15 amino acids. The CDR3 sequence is CASSLDWTGRGGYTF. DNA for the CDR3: TGTGCCAGCAGCTTAGATTGGACGGGTCGTGGTGGCTACACCTTC.

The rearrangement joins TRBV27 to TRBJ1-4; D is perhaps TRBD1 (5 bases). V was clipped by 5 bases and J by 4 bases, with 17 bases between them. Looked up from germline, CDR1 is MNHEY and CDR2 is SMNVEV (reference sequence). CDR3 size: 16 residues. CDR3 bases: TGTGCCAGCAGTCAGACGTTGGCAGGGCGTAATGAAAAACTGTTTTTT. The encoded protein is CASSQTLAGRNEKLFF.

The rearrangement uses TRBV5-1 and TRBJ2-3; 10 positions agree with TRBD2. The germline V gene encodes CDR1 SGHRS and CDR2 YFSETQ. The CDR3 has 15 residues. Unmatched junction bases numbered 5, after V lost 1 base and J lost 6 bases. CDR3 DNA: TGCGCCAGCAGCTTGAAAGCGGGAGGGCTCGATACGCAGTATTTT. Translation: CASSLKAGGLDTQYF. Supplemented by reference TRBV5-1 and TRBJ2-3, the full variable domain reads KAGVTQTPRYLIKTRGQQVTLSCSPISGHRSVSWYQQTPGQGLQFLFEYFSETQRNKGNFPGRFSGRQFSNSRSEMNVSTLELGDSALYLCASSLKAGGLDTQYFGPGTRLTVL.

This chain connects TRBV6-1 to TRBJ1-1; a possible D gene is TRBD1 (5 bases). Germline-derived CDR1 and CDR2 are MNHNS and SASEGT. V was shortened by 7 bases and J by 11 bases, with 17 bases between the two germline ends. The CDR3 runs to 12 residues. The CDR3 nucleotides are TGTGCCAGCACGGACCGACAGACTGGGGCTTTCTTT. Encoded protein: CASTDRQTGAFF.

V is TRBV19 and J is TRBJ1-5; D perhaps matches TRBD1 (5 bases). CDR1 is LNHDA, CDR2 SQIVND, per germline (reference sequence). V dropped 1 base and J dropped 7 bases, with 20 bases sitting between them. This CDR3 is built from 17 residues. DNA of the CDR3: TGTGCCAGTAGTATAGGAGGAAATGAAGGGGCCAAACAGCCCCAGCATTTT. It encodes CASSIGGNEGAKQPQHF.

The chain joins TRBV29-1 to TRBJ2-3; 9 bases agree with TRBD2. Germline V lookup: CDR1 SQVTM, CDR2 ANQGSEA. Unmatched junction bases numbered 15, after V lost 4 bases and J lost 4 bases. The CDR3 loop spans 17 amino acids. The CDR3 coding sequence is TGCAGCGTTGTACTCCTGGCGCTAGCGGGATTTGCAGATACGCAGTATTTT. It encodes CSVVLLALAGFADTQYF.

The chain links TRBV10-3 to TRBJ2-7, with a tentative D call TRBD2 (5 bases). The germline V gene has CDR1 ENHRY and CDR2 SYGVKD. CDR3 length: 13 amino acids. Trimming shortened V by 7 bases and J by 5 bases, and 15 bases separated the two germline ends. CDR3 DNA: TGTGCCATCAAAATCGCGGGTAAGGACGAGCAGTACTTC. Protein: CAIKIAGKDEQYF.

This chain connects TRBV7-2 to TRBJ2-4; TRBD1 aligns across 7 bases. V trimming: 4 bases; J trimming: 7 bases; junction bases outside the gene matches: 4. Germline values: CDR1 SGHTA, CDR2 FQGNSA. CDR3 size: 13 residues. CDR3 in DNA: TGTGCCAGCAGCTCCGGACAGGCGAACATTCAGTACTTC. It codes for CASSSGQANIQYF. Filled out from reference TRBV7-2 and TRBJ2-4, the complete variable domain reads GAGVSQSPSNKVTEKGKDVELRCDPISGHTALYWYRQSLGQGLEFLIYFQGNSAPDKSGLPSDRFSAERTGGSVSTLTIQRTQQEDSAVYLCASSSGQANIQYFGAGTRLSVL.

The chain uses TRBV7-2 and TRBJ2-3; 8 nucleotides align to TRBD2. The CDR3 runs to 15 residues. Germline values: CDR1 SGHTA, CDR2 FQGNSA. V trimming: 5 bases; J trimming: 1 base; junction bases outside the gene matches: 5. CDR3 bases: TGTGCCAGCAGCCTATCTAGCGGGCGCACAGATACGCAGTATTTT. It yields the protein CASSLSSGRTDTQYF. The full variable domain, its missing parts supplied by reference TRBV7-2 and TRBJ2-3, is GAGVSQSPSNKVTEKGKDVELRCDPISGHTALYWYRQSLGQGLEFLIYFQGNSAPDKSGLPSDRFSAERTGGSVSTLTIQRTQQEDSAVYLCASSLSSGRTDTQYFGPGTRLTVL.